This TCR beta chain came from a study of cytomegalovirus exposure and HLA in healthy donors. Overall study findings and caveats: A list of around 150 TCR beta chains associated with cytomegalovirus was given. In vitro data verified three CMV-associated chains as specific for CMV antigens. Reports indicated that the classifier achieved high specificity and sensitivity in diagnosing cytomegalovirus status.

A word on this clone: The target antigen is unknown.

Clones were read by immunoSEQ multiplex PCR, and TCRdb kept only the in-frame ones, dropping some. The sample has some 200,000 clones, 84% seen once; the top ten hold roughly 13%. The donors belonged to the approximately 130-subject validation cohort, separate from the roughly 720-subject first cohort. CDR3 size: 20 residues. After removal of 3 bases from V and 0 bases from J, the junction contained 17 bases not matched to a gene. Germline assignment: CDR1 SNHLY and CDR2 FYNNEI. The TCR sequence derives from a woman in her 30s in good health and CMV-seropositive. Sequenced material: PBMCs. The gene calls are TRBV2 and TRBJ2-1; 7 nucleotides line up with TRBD2. The chain's CDR3 is CASSDPHRLSLAASYNEQFF. The CDR3 region has the DNA TGTGCCAGCAGTGATCCCCATCGTTTGAGCCTAGCGGCCTCCTACAATGAGCAGTTCTTC.